The present TCR beta chain was sequenced within a study of CD8 T cells in Susac syndrome. Broader study findings: TCR sequencing and HLA analysis covered a relatively small number of individuals.

The study sequenced TCR beta in blood CD8+ and CD4+ T cells. Isolation of CD8+ and CD4+ T cells was performed negatively, whereas enrichment of TEMRA cells was done by FACS. As concerns this clonotype: The antigen is not known.

The CDR3 spans 14 residues. The germline V gene encodes CDR1 SGHDT and CDR2 YYEEEE. The germline V and J ends were trimmed by 5 bases and 2 bases, with 11 bases remaining between them. Reverse transcription of about 0.45 to 1 ug RNA used random hexamers. MiXCR was run by TCRdb on the immunoSEQ multiplex PCR reads, yielding one entry per CDR3 protein. The data show about 200,000 distinct CDR3 sequences, 90% to 95% seen once. The genes are TRBV5-6 and TRBJ1-3, with D perhaps TRBD1 (5 bases). The TCR comes from a human donor with multiple sclerosis. Source material: CD4+ T cells from PBMCs. For the CDR3, the DNA is TGTGCCAGCAGTCACGACAGCACTGGAAACACCATATATTTT. As protein: CASSHDSTGNTIYF.